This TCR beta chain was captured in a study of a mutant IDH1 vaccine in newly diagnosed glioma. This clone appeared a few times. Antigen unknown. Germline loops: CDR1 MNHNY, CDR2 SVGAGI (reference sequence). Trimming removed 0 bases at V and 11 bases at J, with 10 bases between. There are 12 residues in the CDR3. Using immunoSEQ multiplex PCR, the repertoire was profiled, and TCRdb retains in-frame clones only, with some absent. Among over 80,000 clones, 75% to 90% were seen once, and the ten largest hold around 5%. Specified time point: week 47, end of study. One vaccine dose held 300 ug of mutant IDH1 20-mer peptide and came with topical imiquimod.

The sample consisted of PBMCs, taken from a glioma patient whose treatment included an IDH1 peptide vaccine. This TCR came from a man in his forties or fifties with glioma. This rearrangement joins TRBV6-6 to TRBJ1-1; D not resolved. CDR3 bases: TGTGCCAGCAGTTACTCGACTGGGAGTGCTTTCTTT. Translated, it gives CASSYSTGSAFF.